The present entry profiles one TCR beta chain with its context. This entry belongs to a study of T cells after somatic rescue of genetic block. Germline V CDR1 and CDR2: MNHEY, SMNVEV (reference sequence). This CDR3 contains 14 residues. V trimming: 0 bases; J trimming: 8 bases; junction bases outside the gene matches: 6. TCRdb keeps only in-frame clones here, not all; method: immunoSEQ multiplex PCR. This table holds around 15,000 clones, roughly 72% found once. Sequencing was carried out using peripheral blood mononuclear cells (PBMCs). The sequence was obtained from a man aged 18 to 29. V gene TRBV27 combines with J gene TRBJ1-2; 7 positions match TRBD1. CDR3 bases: TGTGCCAGCAGTTTATCGAGACAGGGTGGAGGCTACACCTTC. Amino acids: CASSLSRQGGGYTF.